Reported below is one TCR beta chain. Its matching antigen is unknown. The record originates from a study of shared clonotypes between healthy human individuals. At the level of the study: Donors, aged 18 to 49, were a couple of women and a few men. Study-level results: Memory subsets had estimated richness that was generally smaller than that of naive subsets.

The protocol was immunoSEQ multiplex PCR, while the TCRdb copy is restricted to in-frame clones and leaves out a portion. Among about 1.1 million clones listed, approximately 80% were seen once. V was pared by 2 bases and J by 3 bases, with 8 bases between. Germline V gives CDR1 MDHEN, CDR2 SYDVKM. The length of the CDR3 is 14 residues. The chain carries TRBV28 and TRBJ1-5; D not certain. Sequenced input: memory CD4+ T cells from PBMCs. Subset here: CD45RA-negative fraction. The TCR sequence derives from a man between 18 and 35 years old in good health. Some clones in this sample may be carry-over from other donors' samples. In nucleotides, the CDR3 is TGTGCCAGCAGTTTAACTCAGCTCAATCAGCCCCAGCATTTT. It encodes CASSLTQLNQPQHF.